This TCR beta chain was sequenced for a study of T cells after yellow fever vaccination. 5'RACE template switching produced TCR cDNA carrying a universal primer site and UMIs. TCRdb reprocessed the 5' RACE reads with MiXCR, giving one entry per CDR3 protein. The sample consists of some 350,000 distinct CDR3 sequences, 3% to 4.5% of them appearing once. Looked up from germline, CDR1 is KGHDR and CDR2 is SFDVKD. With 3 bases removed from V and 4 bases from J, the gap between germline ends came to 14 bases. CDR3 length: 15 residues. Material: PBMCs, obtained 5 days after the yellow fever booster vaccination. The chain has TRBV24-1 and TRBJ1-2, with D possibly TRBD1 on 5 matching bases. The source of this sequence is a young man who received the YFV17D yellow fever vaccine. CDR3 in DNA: TGTGCCACCAGTGATGTTTATCAGGGTATCTATGGCTACACCTTC. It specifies CATSDVYQGIYGYTF.